This T cell receptor beta chain was identified during a study of T cells in Graves' hyperthyroidism and ophthalmopathy. This clonotype was detected many times. The CDR3 spans 14 residues. Germline V gives CDR1 LNHDA, CDR2 SQIVND (reference sequence). V shed 5 bases and J shed 0 bases, with 8 bases lying between them. Amplification of TCR beta CDR3 regions was performed using RNA transcripts as template. TCR CDR3 underwent first-round RT-PCR with the HTBI primer set. From the multiplex PCR reads, TCRdb called clonotypes with MiXCR, one entry per CDR3 protein. Altogether 470,000 or so distinct CDR3 sequences are present, more than 20% being singletons, with the ten largest covering about 30%.

The specimen was blood. The chain has TRBV19 and TRBJ1-3; D not resolved. The sequence was obtained from a man between 18 and 35 years old with Graves' hyperthyroidism. Here the CDR3 reads CASSHLSSGNTIYF. The CDR3 coding sequence is TGTGCCAGTAGTCACCTGAGCTCTGGAAACACCATATATTTT.